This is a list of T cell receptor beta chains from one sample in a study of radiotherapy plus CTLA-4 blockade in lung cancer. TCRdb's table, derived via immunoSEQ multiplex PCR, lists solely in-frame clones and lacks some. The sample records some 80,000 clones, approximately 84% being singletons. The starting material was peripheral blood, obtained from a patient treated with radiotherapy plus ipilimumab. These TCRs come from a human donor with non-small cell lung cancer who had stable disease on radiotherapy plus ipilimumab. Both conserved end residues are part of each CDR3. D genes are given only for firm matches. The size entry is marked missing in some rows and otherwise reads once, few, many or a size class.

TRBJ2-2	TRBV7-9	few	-	CASLKTGASNTGELFF	TGTGCCAGCCTTAAAACAGGAGCCTCGAACACCGGGGAGCTGTTTTTT
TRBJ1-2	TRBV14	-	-	CASSQLQGSLGYGYTF	TGTGCCAGCAGCCAGCTGCAGGGTTCACTAGGCTATGGCTACACCTTC
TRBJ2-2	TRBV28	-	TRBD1	CASSGQGAYTGELFF	TGTGCCAGCAGTGGACAGGGGGCTTATACCGGGGAGCTGTTTTTT
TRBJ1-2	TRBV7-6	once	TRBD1	CASSPRDRGAYGYTF	TGTGCCAGCAGCCCTAGGGACAGGGGGGCCTATGGCTACACCTTC
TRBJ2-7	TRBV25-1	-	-	CASSEWGEQYF	TGTGCCAGCAGTGAATGGGGCGAGCAGTACTTC
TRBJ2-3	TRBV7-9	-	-	CASSPPSTDTQYF	TGTGCCAGCAGCCCCCCTAGCACAGATACGCAGTATTTT
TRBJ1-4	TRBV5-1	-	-	CASSLEGWATNEKLFF	TGCGCCAGCAGCTTGGAAGGGTGGGCAACTAATGAAAAACTGTTTTTT
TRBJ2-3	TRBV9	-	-	CASSPGGGPDTQYF	TGTGCCAGCAGCCCTGGTGGGGGCCCAGATACGCAGTATTTT
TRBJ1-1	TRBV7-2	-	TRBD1	CASSLGNFGAGGEAFF	TGTGCCAGCAGCTTAGGCAATTTTGGGGCAGGGGGGGAGGCTTTCTTT
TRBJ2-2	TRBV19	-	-	CASSRSTEVNTGELFF	TGTGCCAGTAGCAGATCGACAGAAGTGAACACCGGGGAGCTGTTTTTT
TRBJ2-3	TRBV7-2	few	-	CASSQTRPTDTQYF	TGTGCCAGCAGCCAAACTAGGCCCACAGATACGCAGTATTTT
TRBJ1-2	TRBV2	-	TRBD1	CAIIGTGFGYTF	TGCGCCATTATAGGGACAGGGTTCGGCTACACCTTC
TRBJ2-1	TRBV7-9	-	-	CASSTSIIYNEQFF	TGTGCCAGCAGCACTAGTATCATCTACAATGAGCAGTTCTTC
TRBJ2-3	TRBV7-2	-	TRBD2	CASSRGLAVSTDTQYF	TGTGCCAGCAGCCGGGGACTAGCGGTTAGCACAGATACGCAGTATTTT
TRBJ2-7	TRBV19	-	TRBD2	CASSIAGEPYEQYF	TGTGCCAGTAGTATCGCGGGAGAGCCCTACGAGCAGTACTTC
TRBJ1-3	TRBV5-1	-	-	CASSLAPGSGNTIYF	TGCGCCAGCAGCTTGGCCCCGGGTTCTGGAAACACCATATATTTT
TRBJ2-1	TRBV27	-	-	CASSLVQGGQFF	TGTGCCAGCAGTTTAGTGCAGGGAGGGCAGTTCTTC
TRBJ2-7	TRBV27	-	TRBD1	CASHALQGGSYEQYF	TGTGCCAGCCACGCTCTACAGGGGGGCAGTTACGAGCAGTACTTC
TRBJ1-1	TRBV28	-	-	CASNTGLTEAFF	TGTGCCAGCAACACAGGGCTCACTGAAGCTTTCTTT
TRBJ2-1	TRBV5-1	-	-	CASSLLRFDDNEQFF	TGCGCCAGCAGCCTGCTAAGATTCGACGACAATGAGCAGTTCTTC
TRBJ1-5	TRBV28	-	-	CASSSGSNQPQHF	TGTGCCAGCAGTTCCGGGTCCAATCAGCCCCAGCATTTT
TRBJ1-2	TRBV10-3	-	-	CAISEDRNYGYTF	TGTGCCATCAGTGAAGACAGAAACTATGGCTACACCTTC